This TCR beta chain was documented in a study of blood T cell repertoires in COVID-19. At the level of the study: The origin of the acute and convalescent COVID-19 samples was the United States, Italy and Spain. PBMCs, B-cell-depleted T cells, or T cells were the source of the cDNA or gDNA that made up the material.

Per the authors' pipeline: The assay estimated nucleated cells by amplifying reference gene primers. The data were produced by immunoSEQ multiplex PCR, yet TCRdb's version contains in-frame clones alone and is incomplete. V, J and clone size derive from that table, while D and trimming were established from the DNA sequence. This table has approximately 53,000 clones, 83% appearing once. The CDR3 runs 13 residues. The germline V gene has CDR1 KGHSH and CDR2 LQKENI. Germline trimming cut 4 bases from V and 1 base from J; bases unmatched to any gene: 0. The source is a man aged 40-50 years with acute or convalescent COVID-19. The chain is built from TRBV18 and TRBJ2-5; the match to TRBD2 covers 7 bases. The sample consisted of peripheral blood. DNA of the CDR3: TGTGCCAGCTCACAGCGGGGCCAAGAGACCCAGTACTTC. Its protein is CASSQRGQETQYF.